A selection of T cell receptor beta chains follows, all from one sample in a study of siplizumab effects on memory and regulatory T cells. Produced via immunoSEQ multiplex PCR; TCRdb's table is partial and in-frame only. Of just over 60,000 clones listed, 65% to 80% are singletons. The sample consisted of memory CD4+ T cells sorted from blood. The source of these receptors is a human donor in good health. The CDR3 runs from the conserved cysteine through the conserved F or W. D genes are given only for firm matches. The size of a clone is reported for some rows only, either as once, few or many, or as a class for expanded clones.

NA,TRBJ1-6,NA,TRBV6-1,TGTGCCAGCAGTGAATTTAGAGGGAAGGGTTCACCCCTCCACTTT,CASSEFRGKGSPLHF
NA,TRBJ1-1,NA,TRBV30,TGTGCCTGGATTTCGAGGCCCCCCCAGACCACTGAAGCTTTCTTT,CAWISRPPQTTEAFF
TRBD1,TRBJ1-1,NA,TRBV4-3,TGCGCCAGCAGCCAAGGGGGCTGGGACAGGGGTGCCACTGAAGCTTTCTTT,CASSQGGWDRGATEAFF
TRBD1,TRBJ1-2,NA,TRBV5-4,TGTGCCAGCAGCTTGGCACACCCCCCCCCGGACAGGGGACATGGCTACACCTTC,CASSLAHPPPDRGHGYTF
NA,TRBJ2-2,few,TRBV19,TGTGCCAGTAGTATAGGGGGGACCGGGGAGCTGTTTTTT,CASSIGGTGELFF
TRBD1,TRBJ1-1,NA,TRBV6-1,TGTGCCAGCAGTGCCTCCTACGGGACAGGGCTAGCTTTCTTT,CASSASYGTGLAFF
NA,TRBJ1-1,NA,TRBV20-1,TGCAGTGCTAGCGCACAGATTGAAGCTTTCTTT,CSASAQIEAFF
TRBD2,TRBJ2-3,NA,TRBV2,TGTGCCAGCACCCGGACTAGCGGGGGGGCCACCGTTGCAGATACGCAGTATTTT,CASTRTSGGATVADTQYF
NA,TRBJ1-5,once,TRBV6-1,TGTGCCAGCATCCTCAAAGATAGCAATCAGCCCCAGCATTTT,CASILKDSNQPQHF
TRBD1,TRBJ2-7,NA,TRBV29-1,TGCAGCGTGAAGCAGGGGGCGAACGAGCAGTACTTC,CSVKQGANEQYF
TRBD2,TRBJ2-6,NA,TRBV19,TGTGCCAGTAGCTTCTCGGGGGGGCGTGGGGCCAACGTCCTGACTTTC,CASSFSGGRGANVLTF
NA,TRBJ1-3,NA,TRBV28,TGTGCCAGCAGTTTACAGGGAAACACCATATATTTT,CASSLQGNTIYF
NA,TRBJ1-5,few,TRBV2,TGTGCCAGGGGGGGGAATCAGCCCCAGCATTTT,CARGGNQPQHF
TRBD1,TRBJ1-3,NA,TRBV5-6,TGTGCCAGCAGCTTGTCGGGCAGGGGGCTTTTTACTGGAAACACCATATATTTT,CASSLSGRGLFTGNTIYF
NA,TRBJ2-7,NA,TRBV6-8,TGTGCCGGCACCCCCCGCGGGACAGCGTACGAGCAGTACTTC,CAGTPRGTAYEQYF
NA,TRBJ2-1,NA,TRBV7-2,TGTGCCAGCAGCTTAAGAGGGGGGGATTCCTACAATGAGCAGTTCTTC,CASSLRGGDSYNEQFF
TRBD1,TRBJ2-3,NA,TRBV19,TGTGCCAGTAGTACAGTCCAGGGGGCGCGGGATACGCAGTATTTT,CASSTVQGARDTQYF
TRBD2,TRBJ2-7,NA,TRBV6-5,TGTGCCAGCCTAGACGGGGGGGCTACGTACGAGCAGTACTTC,CASLDGGATYEQYF
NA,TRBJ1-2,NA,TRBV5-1,TGCGCCAGCAGCGTGCAGGGTGATTATGGCTACACCTTC,CASSVQGDYGYTF
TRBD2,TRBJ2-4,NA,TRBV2,TGTGCCAGCAGTGAATTGCGGGGGGTTGCCAAAAACATTCAGTACTTC,CASSELRGVAKNIQYF
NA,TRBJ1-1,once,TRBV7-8,TGTGCCAGCAGCTTACTAGTTAGTACAAGAAACACTGAAGCTTTCTTT,CASSLLVSTRNTEAFF
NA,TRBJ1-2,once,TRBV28,TGTGCCAGCAGTCTAGGGTTTGGCTACACCTTC,CASSLGFGYTF
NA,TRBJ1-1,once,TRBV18,TGTGCCAGCTCACCTTCGATGAACACTGAAGCTTTCTTT,CASSPSMNTEAFF
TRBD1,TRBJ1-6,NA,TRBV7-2,TGTGCCAGCAGCTTAGGATGGGACAGGAATTCACCCCTCCACTTT,CASSLGWDRNSPLHF
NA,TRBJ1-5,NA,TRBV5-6,TGTGCCAGCAGCTCGTGGGTTTTAGGGCAGGTTTATAATCAGCCCCAGCATTTT,CASSSWVLGQVYNQPQHF
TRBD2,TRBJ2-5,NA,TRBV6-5,TGTGCCAGCAGTTACGAAGCTCAGGGAGGGTTCCAGTACTTC,CASSYEAQGGFQYF